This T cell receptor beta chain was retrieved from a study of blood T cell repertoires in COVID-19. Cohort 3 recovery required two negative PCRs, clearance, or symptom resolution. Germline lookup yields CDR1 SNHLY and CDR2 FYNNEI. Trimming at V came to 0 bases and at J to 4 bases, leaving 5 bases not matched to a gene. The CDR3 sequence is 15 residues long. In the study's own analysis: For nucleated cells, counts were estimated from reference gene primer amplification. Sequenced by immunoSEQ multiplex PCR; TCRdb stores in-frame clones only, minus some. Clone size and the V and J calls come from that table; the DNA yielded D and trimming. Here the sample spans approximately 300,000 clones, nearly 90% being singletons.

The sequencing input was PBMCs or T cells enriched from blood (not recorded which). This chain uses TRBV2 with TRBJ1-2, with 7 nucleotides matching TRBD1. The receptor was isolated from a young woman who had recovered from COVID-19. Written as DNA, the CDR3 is TGTGCCAGCAGTGAAGCCCTGACAGGGACCTATGGCTACACCTTC. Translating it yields CASSEALTGTYGYTF.